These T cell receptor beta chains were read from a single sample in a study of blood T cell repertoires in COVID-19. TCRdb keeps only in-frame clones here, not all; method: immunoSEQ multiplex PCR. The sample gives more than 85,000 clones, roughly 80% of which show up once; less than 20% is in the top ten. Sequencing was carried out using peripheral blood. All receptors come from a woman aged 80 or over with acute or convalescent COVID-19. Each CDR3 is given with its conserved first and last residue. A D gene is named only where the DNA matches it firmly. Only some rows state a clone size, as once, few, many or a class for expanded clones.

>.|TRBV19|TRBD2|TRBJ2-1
TGTGCCAGTAGTAAGGGGACTAGTTTCTCCTACAATGAGCAGTTCTTC
CASSKGTSFSYNEQFF
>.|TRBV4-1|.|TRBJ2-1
TGCGCCAGCAGCCAAGACGGGGTTCCCTACAATGAGCAGTTCTTC
CASSQDGVPYNEQFF
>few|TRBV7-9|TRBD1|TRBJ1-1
TGTGCCAGCAGCCCTCGGACAGGGAACACTGAAGCTTTCTTT
CASSPRTGNTEAFF
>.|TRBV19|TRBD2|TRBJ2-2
TGTGCCAGTAGGCCTAGCGGGATTGCCGGGGAGCTGTTTTTT
CASRPSGIAGELFF
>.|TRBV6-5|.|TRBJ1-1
TGTGCCAGCAGGTTTAACAGGGAGCGCACTGAAGCTTTCTTT
CASRFNRERTEAFF
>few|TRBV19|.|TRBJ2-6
TGTGCCAGTAGTATAGATCGGGATAACAGGGTGTCCTTCCGGGCCAACGTCCTGACTTTC
CASSIDRDNRVSFRANVLTF
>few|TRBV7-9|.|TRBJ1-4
TGTGCCAGCAGCCCTAAGAATGGTGAAAAACTGTTTTTT
CASSPKNGEKLFF
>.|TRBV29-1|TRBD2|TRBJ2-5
TGCAGCGTTGACGCTAGCGGCGAGACCCAGTACTTC
CSVDASGETQYF
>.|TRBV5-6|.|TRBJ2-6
TGTGCCAGCAGCCCCGTCGTTCTTGAGGGGGCCAACGTCCTGACTTTC
CASSPVVLEGANVLTF
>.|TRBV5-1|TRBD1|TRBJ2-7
TGCGCCAGCAGCTTGGACCCGGGACAGGGGTACGAGCAGTACTTC
CASSLDPGQGYEQYF
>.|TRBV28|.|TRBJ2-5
TGTGCCAGCAGTTTTGGGCTGAGGGAGGAGGAGACCCAGTACTTC
CASSFGLREEETQYF
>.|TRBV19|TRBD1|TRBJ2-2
TGTGCCAGTAGTATTGGGGGGACAGGGTACACCGGGGAGCTGTTTTTT
CASSIGGTGYTGELFF
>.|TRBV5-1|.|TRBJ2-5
TGCGCCAGCAGCTTGGTTGGAGGGCAAGAGACCCAGTACTTC
CASSLVGGQETQYF
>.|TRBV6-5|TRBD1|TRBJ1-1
TGTGCCAGCAGTCCCCGGACAGGGGGGAACACTGAAGCTTTCTTT
CASSPRTGGNTEAFF
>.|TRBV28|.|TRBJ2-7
TGTGCCAGCAGTTCCCTCAGGGAGCAGTACTTC
CASSSLREQYF
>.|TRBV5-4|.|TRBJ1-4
TGTGCCAGCAGCTACCTTCCGGTTGAAAAACTGTTTTTT
CASSYLPVEKLFF
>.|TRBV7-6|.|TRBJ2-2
TGTGCCAGCAGCTTGGTGCGAACCGGGGAGCTGTTTTTT
CASSLVRTGELFF
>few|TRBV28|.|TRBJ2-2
TGTGCCAGCAGTTTATCGGGGTACCGCACCGGGGAGCTGTTTTTT
CASSLSGYRTGELFF
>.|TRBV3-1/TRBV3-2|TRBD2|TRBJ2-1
TGTGCCAGCAGCCAAGGTAGAATCGGGAGGGCCCACAATGAGCAGTTCTTC
CASSQGRIGRAHNEQFF
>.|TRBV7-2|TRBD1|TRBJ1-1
TGTGCCAGCGCTTGGACAGGGGACACTGAAGCTTTCTTT
CASAWTGDTEAFF
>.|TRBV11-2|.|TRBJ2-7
TGTGCCAGCAGCTTAGCGGGGTCCTACGAGCAGTACTTC
CASSLAGSYEQYF
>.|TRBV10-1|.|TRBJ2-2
TGCGCCAGCGGTAGTAGTACCGGGGAGCTGTTTTTT
CASGSSTGELFF
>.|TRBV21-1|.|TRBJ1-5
TGTGCCAGCAGCAAAGCGATCAGGACAGGGACTCAGCCCCAGCATTTT
CASSKAIRTGTQPQHF
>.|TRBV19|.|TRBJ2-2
TGTGCCACCACGACAGACGCGAACACCGGGGAGCTGTTTTTT
CATTTDANTGELFF
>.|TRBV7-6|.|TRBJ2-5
TGTGCCAGCAGCACTCCCCGCTCGGGGGAGACCCAGTACTTC
CASSTPRSGETQYF
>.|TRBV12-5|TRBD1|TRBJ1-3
TGTGCTAGTGGTTGGACAGGGACCGCTGGAAACACCATATATTTT
CASGWTGTAGNTIYF
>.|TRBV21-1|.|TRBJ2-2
TGTGCCAGCAGCACCTGGACTAGCGGGAGGGGGCTCACCGGGGAGCTGTTTTTT
CASSTWTSGRGLTGELFF
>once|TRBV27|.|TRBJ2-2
TGTGCCAGCGGTATTGGAGGTTACACCGGGGAGCTGTTTTTT
CASGIGGYTGELFF
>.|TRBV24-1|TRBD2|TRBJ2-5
TGTGCCACCAGTGCCACACCCGGGACTAGCGGGAGGAATCAAGAGACCCAGTACTTC
CATSATPGTSGRNQETQYF
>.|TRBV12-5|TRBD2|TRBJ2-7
TGTGCTAGTGGTTTGCGGGGGGATGAGCAGTACTTC
CASGLRGDEQYF
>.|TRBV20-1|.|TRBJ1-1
TGCAGTGCTAGTCTTCCCCAAATAGGGGACACTGAAGCTTTCTTT
CSASLPQIGDTEAFF
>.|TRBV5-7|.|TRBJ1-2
TGTGCCAGCAGCTTGGCTTCGCAGGGCAACTATGGCTACACCTTC
CASSLASQGNYGYTF
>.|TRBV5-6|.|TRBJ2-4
TGTGCCAGCAGCGGGTACAGGGATCGGGCCAAAAACATTCAGTACTTC
CASSGYRDRAKNIQYF
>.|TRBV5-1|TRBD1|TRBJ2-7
TGCGCCAGCAGCGTTGGGTGGGGACAGCTCTCCTACGAGCAGTACTTC
CASSVGWGQLSYEQYF
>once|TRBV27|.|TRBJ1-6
TGTGCCAGCAGTTTCGACTGGACAGTACGAAATTCACCCCTCCACTTT
CASSFDWTVRNSPLHF
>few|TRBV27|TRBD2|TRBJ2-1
TGTGCCAGCAGATACGGACTAGCGGAATACAATGAGCAGTTCTTC
CASRYGLAEYNEQFF
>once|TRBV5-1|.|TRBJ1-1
TGCGCCAGCAGCTTGGACCCACAGGGAACTGAAGCTTTCTTT
CASSLDPQGTEAFF
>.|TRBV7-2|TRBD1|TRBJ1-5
TGTGCCAGCAGACTACAGGGGAATCAGCCCCAGCATTTT
CASRLQGNQPQHF
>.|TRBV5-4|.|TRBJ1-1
TGTGCCAGCGGTCCCAGGAACACTGAAGCTTTCTTT
CASGPRNTEAFF
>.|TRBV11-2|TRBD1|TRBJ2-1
TGTGCCAGCAGCTTCAGGGGGCGTGGGTATGAGCAGTTCTTC
CASSFRGRGYEQFF
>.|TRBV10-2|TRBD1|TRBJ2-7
TGCGCCAGCACAGTGGACAGGGGATGGAGCGAGCAGTACTTC
CASTVDRGWSEQYF
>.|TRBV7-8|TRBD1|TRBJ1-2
TGTGCCAGCAGCTTAACGGGACAGGGGCGCTTGGGGGTTACTAACTATGGCTACACCTTC
CASSLTGQGRLGVTNYGYTF
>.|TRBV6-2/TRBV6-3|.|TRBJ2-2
TGTGCCAGCAGTTATCCCGGACTACTAGAGACCGGGGAGCTGTTTTTT
CASSYPGLLETGELFF
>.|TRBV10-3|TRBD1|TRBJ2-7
TGTGCCATCAGGCCCGGGACAGGGAGCTCCTACGAGCAGTACTTC
CAIRPGTGSSYEQYF
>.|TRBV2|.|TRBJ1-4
TGTGCCAGCACGGAAACAGGGTCCCCTACTAATGAAAAACTGTTTTTT
CASTETGSPTNEKLFF
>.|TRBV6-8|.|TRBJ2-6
TGTGCCACCGAGTACTCTGGGGCCAACGTCCTGACTTTC
CATEYSGANVLTF
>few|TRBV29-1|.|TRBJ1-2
TGCAGCGTATACGAGGATAACTATGGCTACACCTTC
CSVYEDNYGYTF
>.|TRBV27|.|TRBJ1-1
TGTGCCAGCAGTTTAGACAGGATCACTGAAGCTTTCTTT
CASSLDRITEAFF
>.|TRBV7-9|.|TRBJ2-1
TGTGCCAGCAGCTTTACGGGAGCCAATGAGCAGTTCTTC
CASSFTGANEQFF
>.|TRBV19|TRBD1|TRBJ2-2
TGTGCCAGTAGTATCGGGACAGCTGTCGGGGAGCTGTTTTTT
CASSIGTAVGELFF
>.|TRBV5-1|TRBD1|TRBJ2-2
TGCGCCAGCAGCTTCGGACAGGGGAATATCGGGGAGCTGTTTTTT
CASSFGQGNIGELFF
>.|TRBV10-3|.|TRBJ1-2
TGTGCCATCAGTGAGGAAACGCCGCGGAGGAAAGGCTACACCTTC
CAISEETPRRKGYTF